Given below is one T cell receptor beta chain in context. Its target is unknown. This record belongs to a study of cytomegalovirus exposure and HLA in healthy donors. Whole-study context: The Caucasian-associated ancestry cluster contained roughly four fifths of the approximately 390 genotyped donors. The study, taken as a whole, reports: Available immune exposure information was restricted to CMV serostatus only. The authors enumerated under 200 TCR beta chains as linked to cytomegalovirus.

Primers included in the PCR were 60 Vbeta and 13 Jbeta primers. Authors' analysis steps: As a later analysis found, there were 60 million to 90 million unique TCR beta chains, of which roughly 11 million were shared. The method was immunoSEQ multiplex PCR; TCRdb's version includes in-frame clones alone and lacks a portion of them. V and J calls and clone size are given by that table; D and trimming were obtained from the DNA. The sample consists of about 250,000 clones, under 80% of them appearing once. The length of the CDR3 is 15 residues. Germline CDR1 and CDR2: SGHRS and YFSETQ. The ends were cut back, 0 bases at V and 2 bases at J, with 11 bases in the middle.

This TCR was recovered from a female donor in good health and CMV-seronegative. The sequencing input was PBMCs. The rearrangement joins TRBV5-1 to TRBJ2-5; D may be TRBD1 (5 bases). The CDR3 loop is CASSLEGRGQETQYF. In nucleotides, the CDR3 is TGCGCCAGCAGCTTGGAGGGTAGGGGTCAAGAGACCCAGTACTTC.